This T cell receptor beta chain was captured in a study of naive and memory T cell subsets. Study findings and constraints: Activation and differentiation may alter RNA-based TCR counts. A few larger clonotypes appeared in naive repertoires, especially CD8, possibly memory cells re-expressing CD45RA.

Both TRBC1 and TRBC2 were covered by a beta constant-region primer of two equimolar oligonucleotides. Nested alpha and beta constant-region primers with the SP2 primer drove four PCR rounds on ligated cDNA. TCRdb analysed the UMI-ligation and nested PCR reads with MiXCR anew, one entry per CDR3 protein. The data hold over 110,000 distinct CDR3 sequences, with approximately 21% observed a single time. This clonotype was detected only once. Its antigen is unknown. The specimen was naive CD8+ T cells from blood. The TCR originated in a human donor in good health.

The CDR3 DNA follows: TGTGCCAGCAGCCCGCCCCCGTGGACAGGTACCTACGAGCAGTACTTC. Its translation: CASSPPPWTGTYEQYF. The rearrangement links TRBV7-6 to TRBJ2-7; TRBD1 matches 7 bases. The V segment lost 5 bases and the J segment 2 bases; nucleotides outside the gene matches: 12. The germline gives CDR1 SGHVS, CDR2 FNYEAQ. This CDR3 has 16 residues.